A single sample is the source of the 7 T cell receptor beta chains below, sequenced in a study of T cell clonotyping in hematopoietic cell transplantation (dated by TCRdb to the early 2020s). The label giving this sample's time point can be read as: 180 days after allo-HCT. The receptor library was made with the immunoSEQ multiplex PCR assay. Not all clones reach the TCRdb copy of this immuneACCESS table, which keeps in-frame sequences only. Checked studies attribute under half of the gap to unresolved V genes and leave the rest unexplained. The sample table holds roughly 8,000 clones, of which approximately 80% were seen once. The ten largest clones add up to about 5% of the sample. Source: peripheral blood mononuclear cells, taken 180 days after allogeneic stem cell transplant. The receptor source for this set is a female patient aged 50-60 years who had an allogeneic stem cell transplant from an unrelated donor, so the T cells may come from the graft donor. Some clones in this sample may be carry-over from other donors' samples.

V gene TRBV16 combines with J gene TRBJ2-7; TRBD1 matches at 8 bases. The CDR3 consists of 13 residues. V lost 2 bases to trimming and J lost 6 bases; unmatched junction nucleotides: 3. Germline CDR1 is KGHSY and CDR2 is FQNENV. CDR3 sequence (DNA): TGTGCCAGCAGCCAACAGGGGGCCGCCGAGCAGTACTTC. Translation: CASSQQGAAEQYF.

The chain uses TRBV9 and TRBJ2-7; no definite D call. CDR3 length equals 14 residues. The V end lost 0 bases, the J end lost 0 bases, and 7 bases lay between the germline ends. CDR1 and CDR2 (germline): SGDLS, YYNGEE. The CDR3 coding sequence is TGTGCCAGCAGCGTAGGGGCATCCTCCTACGAGCAGTACTTC. It codes for CASSVGASSYEQYF. The full variable domain, rest sourced from reference TRBV9 and TRBJ2-7, is DSGVTQTPKHLITATGQRVTLRCSPRSGDLSVYWYQQSLDQGLQFLIQYYNGEERAKGNILERFSAQQFPDLHSELNLSSLELGDSALYFCASSVGASSYEQYFGPGTRLTVT.

The rearrangement uses TRBV9 and TRBJ2-5, with a weak D call TRBD1 (6 bases). Germline CDR1 reads SGDLS; CDR2 reads YYNGEE. V was cut by 4 bases and J by 1 base, with 11 bases left in between. The CDR3 contains 14 residues. CDR3 residues: CASSPWTVQETQYF. The CDR3 DNA is TGTGCCAGCAGCCCTTGGACAGTCCAAGAGACCCAGTACTTC.

J is TRBJ1-6 and V is TRBV19, with D uncertain. Trimming shortened V by 3 bases and J by 3 bases, and 9 bases separated the two germline ends. The CDR3 has 15 residues. Per the germline V gene, CDR1 is LNHDA and CDR2 is SQIVND (reference sequence). Here the CDR3 DNA reads TGTGCCAGTAGTATTAGTGGAGACTATAATTCACCCCTCCACTTT. Protein: CASSISGDYNSPLHF.

In DNA, the CDR3 is TGTGCCAGCAGCTTACTACTCTGGGTCGAAAGTGGCTACACCTTC. Residues: CASSLLLWVESGYTF. V is TRBV11-2 and J is TRBJ1-2; D ambiguous. The CDR3 loop spans 15 amino acids. CDR1 and CDR2 (germline): SGHAT, FQNNGV. The ends were cut back, 2 bases at V and 7 bases at J, with 17 bases in the middle.

This clone occurred a few times. This chain links TRBV6-5 with TRBJ1-2, with D perhaps TRBD1 (6 bases). CDR3 size: 13 residues. V was clipped by 6 bases and J by 8 bases, with 16 bases between them. Germline assignment: CDR1 MNHEY and CDR2 SVGAGI. CDR3 protein: CASRDGGGEGYTF. CDR3 coding DNA: TGTGCCAGCAGAGATGGGGGCGGGGAGGGCTACACCTTC.

This clone was observed once. The gene calls are TRBV11-1 and TRBJ2-4; TRBD2 agrees at 8 bases. Trimming at V came to 8 bases and at J to 1 base, leaving 4 bases not matched to a gene. CDR1 is SGHAT, CDR2 FQDESV, per germline (reference sequence). The CDR3 runs 14 residues. This CDR3 reads CASSAGGAKNIQYF. Here the CDR3 DNA reads TGTGCCAGCTCGGCGGGAGGTGCCAAAAACATTCAGTACTTC.